The subject of this entry is one TCR beta chain. The data originate from a study of metastatic and nonmetastatic thyroid tumors. TCRdb reprocessed the PCR reads via MiXCR. This table has about 13,000 clones, around a quarter appearing once. Patients had received no treatment of any kind before thyroid surgery. The sequenced sample consisted of blood. The TCR originated in a male donor with papillary thyroid cancer or a benign thyroid nodule (not recorded which). Some clones in this sample may be carry-over from other donors' samples.

In DNA, the CDR3 is TGCAGTGCTCTACTAGCGGGAGCCGCTTACGAGCAGTACTTC. Its protein product is CSALLAGAAYEQYF. J is TRBJ2-7 and V is TRBV20-1, with 11 bases identical to TRBD2. This CDR3 spans 14 amino acids. Per the germline V gene, CDR1 is DFQATT and CDR2 is SNEGSKA (reference sequence). The V and J ends lost 5 bases and 4 bases, in that order; junction bases with no gene match: 7.